This T cell receptor (beta chain) was identified in a study of control samples from healthy donors and cancer patients. Trimming removed 3 bases from V and 1 base from J, with 9 bases in between. Germline V lookup: CDR1 GTSNPN, CDR2 SVGIG (reference sequence). The CDR3 spans 13 residues. Libraries were prepared by immunoSEQ multiplex PCR; TCRdb keeps only in-frame clonotypes and omits some of them. The table shows 85,000 to 110,000 clones, with roughly 89% occurring only once. The clonotype was recovered from a man aged 55 to 70 with lung cancer. The sample comprised PBMCs. The chain joins TRBV30 to TRBJ1-1, with D unresolved. The CDR3 is CAWRTMGNTEAFF. CDR3 in DNA: TGTGCCTGGAGAACTATGGGGAACACTGAAGCTTTCTTT.